These 14 T cell receptor beta chains were all obtained from the same sample, sequenced in a study of T cell responses to AZD1222 COVID-19 vaccine (dated by TCRdb to 2020 to 2023). This specimen's time point label, per the study, means: baseline before first vaccination. Libraries came from the immunoSEQ multiplex PCR assay. TCRdb obtained this table from immuneACCESS and retained in-frame rearrangements with V and J assigned. These tables miss some clones; where compared with another copy, unresolved V genes account for less than half of the shortfall, and the remainder is unexplained. The sample table lists about 150,000 clones, 90% of them with a count of one. The biggest ten clones account for roughly 1.9% of the sample. The sequenced sample was peripheral blood, obtained on day 0 of AZD1222 vaccination. The receptor source for this set is an adult in good health.

J is TRBJ2-3 and V is TRBV2; a weak D match, TRBD2 (6 bases). The germline V gene has CDR1 SNHLY and CDR2 FYNNEI. This CDR3 region has 12 residues. V was trimmed by 11 bases and J by 4 bases, leaving 13 bases between them. CDR3 in amino acids: CARGTGADTQYF. CDR3 bases: TGTGCCCGCGGGACCGGGGCAGATACGCAGTATTTT.

This clone has only a few counts. The chain joins TRBV7-8 to TRBJ1-2; D is perhaps TRBD1 (6 bases). The CDR3 is 15 amino acids. Germline CDR1 SGHVS, CDR2 FQNEAQ. The V end was cut by 2 bases, the J end by 4 bases, with 14 bases between. The CDR3 region is CASSLSPIGGYGYTF. CDR3 nucleotide sequence: TGTGCCAGCAGCTTATCCCCCATAGGGGGCTATGGCTACACCTTC.

A single count supports this clone. The rearrangement joins TRBV18 to TRBJ2-1; 10 bases are shared with TRBD1. Germline CDR1 and CDR2: KGHSH and LQKENI. The junction had 14 bases not matched to a gene; V was cut back by 5 bases and J by 7 bases. CDR3 length: 17 amino acids. The CDR3 DNA is TGTGCCAGCTCAACCGGAACCGGGACAGGGGAGTGGAATGAGCAGTTCTTC. Encoded protein: CASSTGTGTGEWNEQFF.

This clone has more than one count but fewer than ten. This chain's CDR3 is CASSLNEQYF. For the CDR3, the DNA is TGTGCCAGCAGTTTAAACGAGCAGTACTTC. The chain has TRBV28 and TRBJ2-7; no clear D. The CDR3 spans 10 residues. Germline V gene lookup returns CDR1 MDHEN and CDR2 SYDVKM. The germline V and J ends were trimmed by 2 bases and 5 bases, with 1 base remaining between them.

The chain has TRBV5-1 and TRBJ1-1; D not resolved. The V end was cut by 2 bases, the J end by 5 bases, with 10 bases between. CDR1 is SGHRS and CDR2 is YFSETQ in the germline V gene. The CDR3 runs 13 residues. For the CDR3, the DNA is TGCGCCAGCAGCTTCAAAGGTGGTACTGAAGCTTTCTTT. It specifies CASSFKGGTEAFF.

The rearrangement uses TRBV6-5 and TRBJ1-4, with D possibly TRBD1 on 5 matching bases. The V end was cut by 6 bases, the J end by 0 bases, with 11 bases between. This CDR3 region has 15 residues. Germline assignment: CDR1 MNHEY and CDR2 SVGAGI. The CDR3 DNA follows: TGTGCCAGCAGACGCGACAGCGCAACTAATGAAAAACTGTTTTTT. This translates into CASRRDSATNEKLFF.

This chain connects TRBV15 to TRBJ1-4; D remains unclear. Germline V gene lookup returns CDR1 LNHNV and CDR2 YYDKDF (reference sequence). The CDR3 loop spans 15 amino acids. Between the trimmed V and J ends, which lost 0 bases and 7 bases, there was a span of 12 bases. CDR3 in DNA: TGTGCCACCAGCAGAGATCTGGGGTTAGGTGAAAAACTGTTTTTT. This encodes CATSRDLGLGEKLFF.

The chain recombines TRBV6-5 with TRBJ1-1; no reliable D call. Germline V gives CDR1 MNHEY, CDR2 SVGAGI. The V and J ends lost 0 bases and 0 bases respectively, with 11 bases between them. The CDR3 has 16 amino acids. CDR3 nucleotides: TGTGCCAGCAGTTACTCGGTCCACACTATGAACACTGAAGCTTTCTTT. Translated: CASSYSVHTMNTEAFF.

The table lists this clone with a count of one. This sequence joins TRBV19 and TRBJ1-4; D remains unclear. CDR1 is LNHDA, CDR2 SQIVND, per germline (reference sequence). V was cut by 7 bases and J by 3 bases, with 12 bases left in between. The CDR3 covers 14 residues. CDR3 residues: CASTHLGANEKLFF. The CDR3 DNA follows: TGTGCCAGTACCCATCTGGGAGCTAATGAAAAACTGTTTTTT.

V usage is TRBV6-5 and J usage is TRBJ2-2; 9 nucleotides line up with TRBD2. J was trimmed by 6 bases and V by 8 bases; bases with no gene match: 10. Germline CDR1 reads MNHEY; CDR2 reads SVGAGI. The CDR3 sequence is 15 residues long. The CDR3 sequence: CASGSSGGDPGELFF. The DNA of the CDR3 is TGTGCCAGCGGCAGTAGCGGGGGAGATCCCGGGGAGCTGTTTTTT.

The chain carries TRBV27 and TRBJ2-7; no clear D gene. CDR3 length: 14 residues. Per the germline V gene, CDR1 is MNHEY and CDR2 is SMNVEV (reference sequence). V lost 6 bases and J 2 bases, leaving 14 bases between the germline ends. The CDR3 is CASSLDLYTYEQYF. For the CDR3, the DNA is TGTGCCAGCAGCCTGGATTTGTACACCTACGAGCAGTACTTC.

V and J are TRBV28 and TRBJ1-5, with a tentative D call TRBD1 (6 bases). This CDR3 region has 14 residues. Germline V gene sequence: CDR1 MDHEN, CDR2 SYDVKM. V was clipped by 6 bases and J by 3 bases, with 12 bases between them. The chain's CDR3 is CASRIGDNNQPQHF. DNA for the CDR3: TGTGCCAGCAGGATAGGGGACAACAATCAGCCCCAGCATTTT.

The chain uses TRBV6-5 and TRBJ2-1; no clear D. CDR3 size: 11 residues. The germline V gene encodes CDR1 MNHEY and CDR2 SVGAGI. With 8 bases removed from V and 4 bases from J, the gap between germline ends came to 6 bases. The CDR3 here is CASRSYNEQFF. The CDR3, as DNA: TGTGCCAGCCGCTCATACAATGAGCAGTTCTTC.

The rearrangement links TRBV9 to TRBJ1-1; D remains ambiguous. Deletions cut 4 bases from V and 1 base from J, with 5 bases between. There are 12 residues in the CDR3. Germline V gene lookup returns CDR1 SGDLS and CDR2 YYNGEE. In DNA, the CDR3 is TGTGCCAGCAGCCTCACGAACACTGAAGCTTTCTTT. Protein product: CASSLTNTEAFF.